Following are 26 T cell receptor beta chains from one sample sequenced in a study of T cells expressing NK-cell markers. TCRdb re-called the 5' RACE reads and catalogs CDR3 proteins one per entry, DNA excluded. The specimen's table records tens of thousands of distinct CDR3 sequences. Specimen: blood T cells: a sorted CD56 or NKG2C T cell subset, CD4+ or CD8+ T cells, or bulk PBMC T cells (not recorded which). The receptors stem from a man aged 18-69 years in good health.

This chain uses TRBV7-8 with TRBJ1-6; TCRdb returns TRBD1, unconfirmable since there is no DNA. Germline lookup yields CDR1 SGHVS and CDR2 FQNEAQ. This CDR3 comprises 15 residues. The CDR3 sequence: CASSLDGGARSPLHF.

The chain combines TRBV28 with TRBJ1-5; TCRdb designates TRBD1, a call that cannot be tested without DNA. The CDR3 is 15 residues long. The germline V gene has CDR1 MDHEN and CDR2 SYDVKM. The CDR3 loop reads CASIPLGGAGQPQHF.

The chain has TRBV7-9 and TRBJ1-5; TCRdb picks TRBD1, but there is no DNA to check that call. The CDR3 is made up of 16 amino acids. CDR1 and CDR2 from the germline V gene are SEHNR and FQNEAQ (reference sequence). The CDR3 sequence is CASSYGAGGNNQPQHF.

This sequence joins TRBV20-1 and TRBJ1-2; the TCRdb D gene call, TRBD1, has no DNA to confirm it. This CDR3 spans 14 amino acids. From germline, CDR1 is DFQATT and CDR2 SNEGSKA (reference sequence). The CDR3 reads CSAAGTGEVYGYTF.

J is TRBJ2-3 and V is TRBV12-3 or TRBV12-4; the TCRdb D gene call, TRBD2, has no DNA to confirm it. The CDR3 has 17 residues. CDR3 sequence reads: CASSPILAGANTDTQYF.

The rearrangement joins TRBV28 to TRBJ2-3; TCRdb outputs TRBD1, but without DNA this stays unchecked. Germline loops: CDR1 MDHEN, CDR2 SYDVKM. The CDR3 is made up of 19 amino acids. CDR3 loop: CASSSSGTGLTSSTDTQYF.

J is TRBJ2-1 and V is TRBV20-1; TCRdb designates TRBD1, a call that cannot be tested without DNA. This CDR3 spans 13 amino acids. From germline, CDR1 is DFQATT and CDR2 SNEGSKA (reference sequence). This CDR3 is CSAPSYGGSEQFF.

The CDR3 sequence is CASSLQGGTGYGYTF. The chain employs TRBV7-8 and TRBJ1-2; as DNA is missing, the TRBD1 call by TCRdb cannot be tested. The CDR3 is 15 residues long. Germline V lookup: CDR1 SGHVS, CDR2 FQNEAQ.

This chain connects TRBV7-2 to TRBJ1-1. Germline V gene data show CDR1 as SGHTA and CDR2 as FQGNSA. This CDR3 is built from 14 residues. CDR3 residues: CASSLTGGRTEAFF.

The J gene is TRBJ2-1, the V gene TRBV10-2. Germline V gives CDR1 WSHSY, CDR2 SAAADI. CDR3 size: 13 residues. The CDR3 spells CASSEKGMDEQFF.

CDR3 sequence reads: CASSLGERGSYEQYF. The chain carries TRBV6-1 and TRBJ2-7; TCRdb outputs TRBD2, but without DNA this stays unchecked. This CDR3 is built from 15 residues. Germline V gene lookup returns CDR1 MNHNS and CDR2 SASEGT.

V usage is TRBV5-1 and J usage is TRBJ1-1; TCRdb's D call of TRBD1 is untestable without DNA. This CDR3 is built from 14 residues. The germline V gene encodes CDR1 SGHRS and CDR2 YFSETQ. Here the CDR3 reads CASSLARGVPEAFF.

The chain recombines TRBV15 with TRBJ2-7; without DNA, the TCRdb call of TRBD2 cannot be checked. The CDR3 sequence is 15 residues long. CDR1 and CDR2 (germline): LNHNV, YYDKDF (reference sequence). This chain's CDR3 is CATSRRLAGAAEQYF. The variable domain in full, completed from reference TRBV15 and TRBJ2-7, reads DAMVIQNPRYQVTQFGKPVTLSCSQTLNHNVMYWYQQKSSQAPKLLFHYYDKDFNNEADTPDNFQSRRPNTSFCFLDIRSPGLGDTAMYLCATSRRLAGAAEQYFGPGTRLTVT.

V and J are TRBV4-2 and TRBJ2-1; absent DNA, TCRdb's TRBD2 call cannot be checked. This CDR3 contains 18 residues. In germline, CDR1 is LGHNA, CDR2 YNFKEQ. CDR3 residues: CASSPRVEQPSGDNEQFF.

The chain carries TRBV2 and TRBJ1-5; with no DNA, the TCRdb D assignment of TRBD1 cannot be verified. This CDR3 has 14 residues. Germline lookup yields CDR1 SNHLY and CDR2 FYNNEI. This chain's CDR3 is CASSDRVGNQPQHF.

The V and J genes are TRBV4-1 and TRBJ2-2; there is no DNA to check the TCRdb D call of TRBD1. Germline CDR1 is MGHRA and CDR2 is YSYEKL. This CDR3 region has 13 residues. The CDR3 protein is CASSRVPTEELFF.

The chain uses TRBV7-6 and TRBJ2-7; lacking DNA, the TRBD1 call made by TCRdb goes unchecked. Germline lookup yields CDR1 SGHVS and CDR2 FNYEAQ. The CDR3 is 17 amino acids. The CDR3 loop reads CASSQAYFSAQRDKQYF.

This chain connects TRBV12-3 or TRBV12-4 to TRBJ2-7; TCRdb lists TRBD1, though no DNA is available to test this call. This CDR3 spans 15 amino acids. The CDR3 protein is CASSQPGREAYEQYF.

This chain connects TRBV12-3 or TRBV12-4 to TRBJ2-1. The CDR3 covers 14 residues. The CDR3 reads CASGLAGAGNEQFF.

The chain has TRBV28 and TRBJ2-7; as DNA is missing, the TRBD1 call by TCRdb cannot be tested. The germline V gene has CDR1 MDHEN and CDR2 SYDVKM. The CDR3 loop spans 12 amino acids. CDR3 region: CASSFPRQKQYF.

V usage is TRBV7-9 and J usage is TRBJ2-5; the TCRdb call, TRBD1, lacks DNA for checking. CDR1 and CDR2 from the germline V gene are SEHNR and FQNEAQ (reference sequence). The CDR3 length is 14 residues. The chain's CDR3 is CASSTSTGEETQYF.

This chain connects TRBV12-3 or TRBV12-4 to TRBJ2-5; TCRdb's assignment of TRBD1 cannot be checked, as there is no DNA. CDR3 length: 14 amino acids. This CDR3 reads CASSPRDRGETQYF.

This sequence joins TRBV5-1 and TRBJ2-2; TCRdb selects TRBD1, and the lack of DNA leaves this call unchecked. This CDR3 has 15 residues. Per germline, CDR1 SGHRS and CDR2 YFSETQ. The CDR3 protein is CASSLGDRNTGELFF.

The chain carries TRBV2 and TRBJ2-7; absent DNA, TCRdb's TRBD1 call cannot be checked. The CDR3 is 13 residues long. Germline V gene data show CDR1 as SNHLY and CDR2 as FYNNEI. The CDR3 is CASYAGGAYEQYF. Full variable domain (remainder filled in from reference TRBV2 and TRBJ2-7): EPEVTQTPSHQVTQMGQEVILRCVPISNHLYFYWYRQILGQKVEFLVSFYNNEISEKSEIFDDQFSVERPDGSNFTLKIRSTKLEDSAMYFCASYAGGAYEQYFGPGTRLTVT.

The chain employs TRBV25-1 and TRBJ1-6; TCRdb's D gene call, TRBD1, goes unchecked for lack of DNA. This CDR3 has 15 amino acids. Germline values: CDR1 MGHDK, CDR2 SYGVNS. The CDR3 region is CASSSTGTGGSPLHF.

This chain uses TRBV2 with TRBJ2-5; TCRdb picks TRBD2, but there is no DNA to check that call. Per the germline V gene, CDR1 is SNHLY and CDR2 is FYNNEI. CDR3 length equals 14 residues. CDR3 protein: CASSGPMGHETQYF.